The following is a T cell receptor beta chain sequence with its context. Its specificity is unknown. CDR3 length: 17 residues. The germline gives CDR1 SGHKS, CDR2 YYEKEE (reference sequence). The germline V and J ends were trimmed by 0 bases and 3 bases, with 16 bases remaining between them. This entry belongs to a study of T-cell memory formation after mild COVID-19. Findings and caveats of the study: Memory sampled before infection contained some responding clones, suggesting cross-reactive memory joined.

MiXCR, run by TCRdb on the 5' RACE reads, gives a single entry per CDR3 protein. The sample includes about 200,000 distinct CDR3 sequences, roughly 10% of them seen just once. The TCR originated in a man aged 18 to 35 who had mild COVID-19 (a few samples of this study predate the infection). Cell type and time point are not known. Sequencing was carried out using PBMCs or a T cell subset sorted from them (not recorded which). The rearrangement uses TRBV5-5 and TRBJ2-4; either TRBD1 or TRBD2 may supply D (6 bases each). For the CDR3, the DNA is TGTGCCAGCAGCTTGGGCCTCGGGGGCTTCCACAAAAACATTCAGTACTTC. This codes for CASSLGLGGFHKNIQYF. The variable domain in full, with the rest retrieved from reference TRBV5-5 and TRBJ2-4, is DAGVTQSPTHLIKTRGQQVTLRCSPISGHKSVSWYQQVLGQGPQFIFQYYEKEERGRGNFPDRFSARQFPNYSSELNVNALLLGDSALYLCASSLGLGGFHKNIQYFGAGTRLSVL.